Below, 14 T cell receptor beta chains from the same sample are listed, as sequenced in a study of shared clonotypes between healthy human individuals. Naive CD8 populations comprised CD45RO-negative cells positively selected for CCR7, excluding terminally differentiated effector memory CD45RA+ cells. Data came from immunoSEQ multiplex PCR; TCRdb stores just in-frame clones and leaves some out. The sample holds some 740,000 clones, approximately 92% seen once. Specimen: naive CD8+ T cells sorted from blood. The receptors originated from a man younger than 40 in good health.

The V and J genes are TRBV29-1 and TRBJ2-5, with D possibly TRBD2 on 5 matching bases. Trimming removed 0 bases at V and 0 bases at J, with 17 bases between. This CDR3 is built from 17 residues. In germline, CDR1 is SQVTM, CDR2 ANQGSEA. CDR3 in DNA: TGCAGCGTTGAAGATTCTCGGGAAGGGTTGTACCAAGAGACCCAGTACTTC. It specifies CSVEDSREGLYQETQYF.

This chain uses TRBV7-6 with TRBJ2-1, with 8 bases aligning to TRBD2. The CDR3 totals 18 residues. Germline CDR1 reads SGHVS; CDR2 reads FNYEAQ. The V gene end was trimmed by 4 bases and the J gene end by 3 bases; junction bases not matched to a gene: 14. CDR3 coding DNA: TGTGCCAGCAGCTCTTCCCAACGGAGCGGGAGTAACTACAATGAGCAGTTCTTC. It yields the protein CASSSSQRSGSNYNEQFF.

The chain recombines TRBV30 with TRBJ2-7; D remains unclear. The CDR3 is 11 amino acids. V lost 3 bases, J lost 5 bases, and 8 bases lay in between. CDR1 GTSNPN and CDR2 SVGIG come from the germline V gene (reference sequence). CDR3 bases: TGTGCCTGGAGCGTCAACGACGAGCAGTACTTC. It encodes CAWSVNDEQYF. Filled out from reference TRBV30 and TRBJ2-7, the complete variable domain reads SQTIHQWPATLVQPVGSPLSLECTVEGTSNPNLYWYRQAAGRGLQLLFYSVGIGQISSEVPQNLSASRPQDRQFILSSKKLLLSDSGFYLCAWSVNDEQYFGPGTRLTVT.

The chain recombines TRBV2 with TRBJ2-1, with 7 positions matching TRBD2. Germline values: CDR1 SNHLY, CDR2 FYNNEI. V was pared by 2 bases and J by 0 bases, with 4 bases of the junction left unmatched. The CDR3 totals 16 residues. CDR3 nucleotides: TGTGCCAGCAGTGAATTCGGCGGGAGCTCCTACAATGAGCAGTTCTTC. Amino acid sequence: CASSEFGGSSYNEQFF.

This chain connects TRBV5-6 to TRBJ2-7; D gene ambiguous. This CDR3 region has 12 residues. The V end was cut by 0 bases, the J end by 6 bases, with 7 bases between. The germline gives CDR1 SGHDT, CDR2 YYEEEE. Here the CDR3 reads CASSLERREQYF. The CDR3, as DNA: TGTGCCAGCAGCTTGGAACGACGCGAGCAGTACTTC.

This sequence joins TRBV10-1 and TRBJ2-3; 7 positions agree with TRBD2. CDR1 is WNHNN and CDR2 is SYGVQD in the germline V gene (reference sequence). The ends lost 2 bases at V and 5 bases at J; junction bases unmatched: 1. CDR3 length: 13 residues. CDR3 sequence (DNA): TGCGCCAGCAGTGAGGGGGGGGGAGATACGCAGTATTTT. This translates into CASSEGGGDTQYF.

This chain connects TRBV7-2 to TRBJ2-1; 9 bases line up with TRBD2. The CDR3 extends over 14 amino acids. Germline V CDR1 and CDR2: SGHTA, FQGNSA. The V segment lost 5 bases and the J segment 9 bases; nucleotides outside the gene matches: 8. CDR3 bases: TGTGCCAGCAGCCTTAGCGGGAGCGAGGGTGAGCAGTTCTTC. Amino acid sequence: CASSLSGSEGEQFF.

The rearrangement links TRBV7-2 to TRBJ2-6; weak D call: TRBD1 (6 bases). The germline V gene encodes CDR1 SGHTA and CDR2 FQGNSA. This CDR3 is built from 18 residues. V lost 1 base, J lost 0 bases, and 13 bases lay in between. The CDR3 protein is CASSLGQGSPSGANVLTF. The CDR3, as DNA: TGTGCCAGCAGCTTAGGTCAGGGGAGCCCCTCTGGGGCCAACGTCCTGACTTTC.

The rearrangement joins TRBV13 to TRBJ2-2, with D maybe TRBD1 (5 bases). Per germline, CDR1 PRHDT and CDR2 FYEKMQ (reference sequence). The CDR3 consists of 16 residues. The V end lost 1 base, the J end lost 6 bases, and 15 bases lay between the germline ends. CDR3 sequence: CASSLVRAGFSGELFF. The DNA of the CDR3 is TGTGCCAGCAGCTTAGTACGGGCAGGGTTTTCCGGGGAGCTGTTTTTT. Supplemented by reference TRBV13 and TRBJ2-2, the full variable domain reads AAGVIQSPRHLIKEKRETATLKCYPIPRHDTVYWYQQGPGQDPQFLISFYEKMQSDKGSIPDRFSAQQFSDYHSELNMSSLELGDSALYFCASSLVRAGFSGELFFGEGSRLTVL.

The rearrangement uses TRBV4-3 and TRBJ2-1; possibly TRBD2 for D (6 bases). V was pared by 5 bases and J by 8 bases, with 13 bases between. The CDR3 extends over 13 amino acids. Germline V CDR1 and CDR2: LGHNA, YSLEER. The CDR3 loop reads CASSVTGVDEQFF. The CDR3 DNA sequence: TGCGCCAGCAGCGTCACGGGGGTCGATGAGCAGTTCTTC.

This sequence joins TRBV7-3 and TRBJ2-1; 9 positions agree with TRBD2. The V gene's germline CDR1 is SGHTA and CDR2 FQGTGA. The CDR3 length is 15 residues. V was clipped by 3 bases and J by 4 bases; unmatched bases: 4. The CDR3 here is CASSLAGGDYNEQFF. In DNA form, the CDR3 reads TGTGCCAGCAGCTTGGCGGGAGGGGATTACAATGAGCAGTTCTTC. Full variable domain (outside the CDR3, taken from reference TRBV7-3 and TRBJ2-1): GAGVSQTPSNKVTEKGKYVELRCDPISGHTALYWYRQSLGQGPEFLIYFQGTGAADDSGLPNDRFFAVRPEGSVSTLKIQRTERGDSAVYLCASSLAGGDYNEQFFGPGTRLTVL.

The rearrangement links TRBV7-9 to TRBJ2-1; 7 positions agree with TRBD1. The V segment lost 5 bases and the J segment 7 bases; nucleotides outside the gene matches: 8. The CDR3 has 14 residues. Germline V gene sequence: CDR1 SEHNR, CDR2 FQNEAQ (reference sequence). In nucleotides, the CDR3 is TGTGCCAGCAGCATAGGGGGCCTCGCTAATGAGCAGTTCTTC. The encoded protein is CASSIGGLANEQFF.

The chain employs TRBV27 and TRBJ2-7, with D possibly being TRBD1 (6 bases). V lost 1 base to trimming and J lost 5 bases, with 21 bases between them. Germline loops: CDR1 MNHEY, CDR2 SMNVEV (reference sequence). The CDR3 is made up of 17 amino acids. CDR3 region: CASSLFSTGSPPHEQYF. The DNA for the CDR3 is TGTGCCAGCAGTTTATTCTCTACAGGGTCCCCACCCCACGAGCAGTACTTC.

The rearrangement joins TRBV9 to TRBJ2-1; D unresolved. This CDR3 region has 10 residues. CDR1 and CDR2 (germline): SGDLS, YYNGEE. V was clipped by 4 bases and J by 12 bases, with 8 bases between them. The CDR3 bases are TGTGCCAGCAGCCCCCATCGGCAGTTCTTC. The encoded protein is CASSPHRQFF. Together with reference TRBV9 and TRBJ2-1, the CDR3 gives the full variable domain: DSGVTQTPKHLITATGQRVTLRCSPRSGDLSVYWYQQSLDQGLQFLIQYYNGEERAKGNILERFSAQQFPDLHSELNLSSLELGDSALYFCASSPHRQFFGPGTRLTVL.